Shown below are 19 T cell receptor beta chains from a single sample sequenced in a study of blood T cell repertoires in COVID-19 (dated by TCRdb to about 2020). Library creation used the immunoSEQ multiplex PCR assay. TCRdb limited this immuneACCESS table to in-frame rearrangements with V and J called. A share of clones is missing; checked studies link under half to unresolved V genes, and the rest is unexplained. The sample data list approximately 350,000 clones, and roughly nine tenths of these were observed just once. The ten most abundant clones make up about 3% of the sample. Sequencing was performed on PBMCs or T cells enriched from blood (not recorded which). These receptors came from a woman in her thirties who had recovered from COVID-19.

The rearrangement uses TRBV6-5 and TRBJ1-5; no clear D gene. This CDR3 has 14 residues. Trimming took off 4 bases at V and 4 bases at J, with 11 bases between the two ends. CDR1 and CDR2 from the germline V gene are MNHEY and SVGAGI. The CDR3 loop is CASSLFGINQPQHF. For the CDR3, the DNA is TGTGCCAGCAGTTTATTTGGCATAAATCAGCCCCAGCATTTT.

V usage is TRBV28 and J usage is TRBJ2-3; D not resolved. This CDR3 is 12 amino acids long. With 6 bases removed from V and 4 bases from J, the gap between germline ends came to 8 bases. The V gene's germline CDR1 is MDHEN and CDR2 SYDVKM. Here the CDR3 reads CASSELADTQYF. CDR3 nucleotide sequence: TGTGCCAGCAGCGAGCTAGCAGATACGCAGTATTTT.

The chain links TRBV4-1 to TRBJ2-7; tentative D call: TRBD1 (6 bases). V was shortened by 0 bases and J by 4 bases, with 16 bases between the two germline ends. CDR3 size: 16 residues. Looked up from germline, CDR1 is MGHRA and CDR2 is YSYEKL. The CDR3 loop reads CASSQDGQSLGYEQYF. The CDR3 bases are TGCGCCAGCAGCCAAGACGGACAGTCGCTTGGTTACGAGCAGTACTTC.

This sequence joins TRBV23-1 and TRBJ1-1, with D possibly being TRBD1 (5 bases). TRBV23-1 falls under the ORF class, with uncertain function. The CDR3 covers 13 residues. Trimming left V 8 bases short and J 2 bases short, with 12 bases between. In DNA, the CDR3 is TGCGCCAGCCGGGGAGGGGCAAACACTGAAGCTTTCTTT. This codes for CASRGGANTEAFF.

This chain connects TRBV5-1 to TRBJ2-2, with a weak D call TRBD2 (5 bases). V shed 0 bases and J shed 7 bases, with 19 bases lying between them. CDR1 and CDR2 from the germline V gene are SGHRS and YFSETQ. This CDR3 region has 17 residues. This CDR3 is CASSLDDRGARGGELFF. CDR3 nucleotide sequence: TGCGCCAGCAGCTTGGACGATCGGGGAGCAAGAGGCGGGGAGCTGTTTTTT.

This clone was picked up a small number of times. The J gene is TRBJ1-1, the V gene TRBV10-2; D unclear. Deletions cut 3 bases from V and 3 bases from J, with 5 bases between. This CDR3 region has 12 residues. The germline V gene has CDR1 WSHSY and CDR2 SAAADI. The CDR3 DNA follows: TGCGCCAGCAGTGACGGGGACACTGAAGCTTTCTTT. Its translation is CASSDGDTEAFF.

The chain has TRBV28 and TRBJ1-5; D is unclear. This CDR3 has 14 amino acids. Trimming removed 3 bases at V and 0 bases at J, with 6 bases between. Germline V CDR1 and CDR2: MDHEN, SYDVKM. CDR3 residues: CASSLQYSNQPQHF. CDR3 DNA: TGTGCCAGCAGTTTGCAGTATAGCAATCAGCCCCAGCATTTT.

This clone appeared a single time. The chain couples TRBV19 to TRBJ2-3; D is possibly TRBD1 (5 bases). Trimming removed 5 bases from V and 0 bases from J, with 15 bases in between. The CDR3 is 16 amino acids. Germline values: CDR1 LNHDA, CDR2 SQIVND (reference sequence). The CDR3 spells CASSPPGRTSTDTQYF. In nucleotides, the CDR3 is TGTGCCAGTAGTCCACCAGGGCGTACGAGCACAGATACGCAGTATTTT.

The rearrangement links TRBV5-5 to TRBJ1-3, with 7 bases that match TRBD1. In germline, CDR1 is SGHKS, CDR2 YYEKEE (reference sequence). Germline trimming cut 4 bases from V and 11 bases from J; bases unmatched to any gene: 6. The length of the CDR3 is 12 residues. DNA of the CDR3: TGTGCCAGCAGCCGAGGACAGGACTCCATATATTTT. Translation gives CASSRGQDSIYF.

This clone came up once. The chain joins TRBV5-1 to TRBJ2-3, with TRBD2 identical over 13 bases. From germline, CDR1 is SGHRS and CDR2 YFSETQ. The J segment lost 1 base and the V segment lost 4 bases, leaving 6 bases of the junction unmatched. The length of the CDR3 is 17 residues. In DNA form, the CDR3 reads TGCGCCAGCAGCCTCACTAGCGGGGGGGACGGCACAGATACGCAGTATTTT. It yields the protein CASSLTSGGDGTDTQYF.

The chain joins TRBV7-2 to TRBJ1-1; no firm D call. The ends were cut back, 5 bases at V and 2 bases at J, with 15 bases in the middle. Germline loops: CDR1 SGHTA, CDR2 FQGNSA. The CDR3 contains 15 residues. The chain's CDR3 is CASSRRAKGNTEAFF. For the CDR3, the DNA is TGTGCCAGCAGCCGGAGGGCCAAGGGTAACACTGAAGCTTTCTTT.

The chain joins TRBV5-1 to TRBJ1-2; the match to TRBD1 covers 10 bases. This CDR3 contains 14 residues. Losses at the gene ends were 2 bases for V and 5 bases for J; bases not matched to a gene: 3. Germline V lookup: CDR1 SGHRS, CDR2 YFSETQ. This chain's CDR3 is CASSLGTGAYGYTF. The CDR3 DNA reads TGCGCCAGCAGCTTAGGGACAGGGGCTTATGGCTACACCTTC.

The chain carries TRBV5-1 and TRBJ1-2; a weak D match, TRBD1 (5 bases). The CDR3 has 13 residues. V shed 2 bases and J shed 7 bases, with 12 bases lying between them. Germline CDR1 is SGHRS and CDR2 is YFSETQ. The CDR3 nucleotides read TGCGCCAGCAGCTTAATCAGGGACTCTGGCTACACCTTC. Its protein is CASSLIRDSGYTF.

The chain links TRBV7-2 to TRBJ1-2, with D possibly TRBD1 on 5 matching bases. The germline V gene has CDR1 SGHTA and CDR2 FQGNSA. The CDR3 covers 13 residues. The V gene lost 5 bases and the J gene lost 6 bases, with 13 bases spanning the gap. The CDR3 here is CASSPRVGDGYTF. CDR3 coding DNA: TGTGCCAGCAGCCCCCGTGTAGGGGATGGCTACACCTTC. The full variable domain, rest sourced from reference TRBV7-2 and TRBJ1-2, is GAGVSQSPSNKVTEKGKDVELRCDPISGHTALYWYRQSLGQGLEFLIYFQGNSAPDKSGLPSDRFSAERTGGSVSTLTIQRTQQEDSAVYLCASSPRVGDGYTFGSGTRLTVV.

This clone was detected a few times. The rearrangement uses TRBV24-1 and TRBJ1-2, with a possible D match to TRBD1 (6 bases). CDR1 and CDR2 (germline): KGHDR, SFDVKD. The V and J ends lost 3 bases and 8 bases respectively, with 15 bases between them. This CDR3 region has 14 residues. In DNA, the CDR3 is TGTGCCACCAGTGATGCCGACAGGACTGGAGGCTACACCTTC. It is translated as CATSDADRTGGYTF.

The V and J genes are TRBV24-1 and TRBJ1-2; 7 bases agree with TRBD1. There are 13 residues in the CDR3. Germline V gives CDR1 KGHDR, CDR2 SFDVKD. The V segment lost 12 bases and the J segment 2 bases; nucleotides outside the gene matches: 8. CDR3 nucleotides: TGTGCCTCTCGACAGGGTGAGAACTATGGCTACACCTTC. Protein sequence: CASRQGENYGYTF.

The DNA of the CDR3 is TGTGCCAGCAGCGTAGTAAACGGGGGCTACACCTTC. This codes for CASSVVNGGYTF. The chain employs TRBV9 and TRBJ1-2; D uncertain. V was pared by 0 bases and J by 8 bases, with 8 bases between. Per germline, CDR1 SGDLS and CDR2 YYNGEE. The length of the CDR3 is 12 residues.

In its sample, this clone was seen once. The CDR3 coding sequence is TGTGCCAGCAGCTTGGAAGCGGTGAGCTCCTACAATGAGCAGTTCTTC. This gives the protein CASSLEAVSSYNEQFF. The chain recombines TRBV5-6 with TRBJ2-1; possible D gene TRBD2, 5 bases. The germline V gene has CDR1 SGHDT and CDR2 YYEEEE. The CDR3 loop spans 16 amino acids. V lost 0 bases, J lost 0 bases, and 10 bases lay in between.

V is TRBV12-3 or TRBV12-4 and J is TRBJ1-2; TRBD1 is a possible D gene (5 bases). The CDR3 contains 13 residues. Trimming removed 6 bases at V and 1 base at J, with 9 bases between. The CDR3 loop is CASSRTHNYGYTF. The CDR3 DNA reads TGTGCCAGCAGCAGGACACATAACTATGGCTACACCTTC.